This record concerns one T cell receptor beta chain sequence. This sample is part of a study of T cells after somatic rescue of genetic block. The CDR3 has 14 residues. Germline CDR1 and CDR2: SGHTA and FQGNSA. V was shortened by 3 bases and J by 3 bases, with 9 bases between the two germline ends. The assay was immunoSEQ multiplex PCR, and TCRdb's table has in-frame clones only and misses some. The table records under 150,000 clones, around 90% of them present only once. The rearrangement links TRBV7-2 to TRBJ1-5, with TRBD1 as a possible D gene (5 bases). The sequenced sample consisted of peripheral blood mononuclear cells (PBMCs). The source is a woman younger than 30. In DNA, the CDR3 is TGTGCCAGCAGCTTCGGACAAGTCAATCAGCCCCAGCATTTT. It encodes CASSFGQVNQPQHF.